One and the same sample provided the 17 T cell receptor beta chains below, sequenced in a study of T cell responses to AZD1222 COVID-19 vaccine. Using immunoSEQ multiplex PCR, the repertoire was profiled, and TCRdb retains in-frame clones only, with some absent. The sample lists more than 120,000 clones, 70% to 90% seen once, with 5.4% in the top ten. The specimen comprised peripheral blood, sampled 28 days after the second dose of the MenACWY control vaccine. The receptor set was obtained from an adult who received the MenACWY meningococcal vaccine as a control.

Points on this clone: Distinct nucleotide sequences in the sample also encode this CDR3. V usage is TRBV27 and J usage is TRBJ2-1; 8 positions agree with TRBD2. Losses at the gene ends were 4 bases for V and 7 bases for J; bases not matched to a gene: 3. Per germline, CDR1 MNHEY and CDR2 SMNVEV (reference sequence). The CDR3 consists of 13 residues. CDR3 in amino acids: CASSWGGGNEQFF. The DNA for the CDR3 is TGTGCCAGCAGTTGGGGCGGGGGGAATGAGCAGTTCTTC.

This rearrangement joins TRBV12-5 to TRBJ2-2; tentatively, D is TRBD1 or TRBD2 (5 bases each). Trimming cost V 5 bases and J 15 bases, with 16 bases left between them. Germline V gene sequence: CDR1 LGHNT, CDR2 FRNRAP. This CDR3 spans 12 amino acids. CDR3 sequence reads: CASGREGMIVFF. Written as DNA, the CDR3 is TGTGCTAGTGGTCGAGAGGGGATGATAGTGTTTTTT. Looking up the rest from reference TRBV12-5 and TRBJ2-2 gives the full variable domain: DARVTQTPRHKVTEMGQEVTMRCQPILGHNTVFWYRQTMMQGLELLAYFRNRAPLDDSGMPKDRFSAEMPDATLATLKIQPSEPRDSAVYFCASGREGMIVFFGEGSRLTVL.

The chain has TRBV4-3 and TRBJ1-4; D is unresolved. Trimming left V 0 bases short and J 6 bases short, with 8 bases between. This CDR3 comprises 14 residues. CDR1 is LGHNA and CDR2 is YSLEER in the germline V gene. The CDR3 region has the DNA TGCGCCAGCAGCCAAGACGGAGCGGATGAAAAACTGTTTTTT. Translating gives CASSQDGADEKLFF.

The rearrangement uses TRBV27 and TRBJ2-3; no firm D call. Trimming removed 6 bases at V and 6 bases at J, with 19 bases between. CDR3 length equals 15 residues. Germline lookup yields CDR1 MNHEY and CDR2 SMNVEV (reference sequence). The CDR3: CASSSYSDTADTQYF. In DNA, the CDR3 is TGTGCCAGCAGCTCATACTCCGACACTGCCGATACGCAGTATTTT.

V usage is TRBV5-1 and J usage is TRBJ1-1, with D unresolved. Trimming took 1 base from V and 8 from J, leaving 15 bases between them. The V gene's germline CDR1 is SGHRS and CDR2 YFSETQ. The CDR3 is 14 residues long. CDR3 in DNA: TGCGCCAGCAGCTTGTTCGGGCAGGCGGGGGAAGCTTTCTTT. Translated, it gives CASSLFGQAGEAFF.

This sequence joins TRBV5-6 and TRBJ2-3; D is undetermined. Germline values: CDR1 SGHDT, CDR2 YYEEEE. The CDR3 contains 12 residues. V lost 4 bases and J lost 8, with 11 bases in between. The CDR3 spells CASSPLKGTQYF. Here the CDR3 DNA reads TGTGCCAGCAGCCCCTTAAAGGGTACGCAGTATTTT.

The chain joins TRBV6-1 to TRBJ1-2, with D unclear. V dropped 3 bases and J dropped 4 bases, with 6 bases sitting between them. Germline V gene data show CDR1 as MNHNS and CDR2 as SASEGT. The CDR3 length is 12 residues. The CDR3 coding sequence is TGTGCCAGCAGTGACCCCTCCTATGGCTACACCTTC. Protein product: CASSDPSYGYTF.

The chain couples TRBV28 to TRBJ1-3, with TRBD1 identical over 10 bases. The CDR3 runs to 16 residues. The germline CDR1 and CDR2 sequences are MDHEN and SYDVKM. V lost 1 base and J lost 4; bases outside the gene matches: 4. The DNA for the CDR3 is TGTGCCAGCAGTTTATCGGGACAGGGGAAAGGAAACACCATATATTTT. Its translation is CASSLSGQGKGNTIYF.

This sequence joins TRBV5-1 and TRBJ1-6, with unresolved D. Germline V gene lookup returns CDR1 SGHRS and CDR2 YFSETQ. Trimming removed 3 bases from V and 6 bases from J, with 10 bases in between. The length of the CDR3 is 14 residues. CDR3 region: CASSWTDSNSPLHF. In nucleotides, the CDR3 is TGCGCCAGCAGCTGGACGGATTCTAATTCACCCCTCCACTTT.

The chain links TRBV7-9 to TRBJ2-2, with D perhaps matching TRBD1 (5 bases). Trimming took 7 bases from V and 8 from J, leaving 11 bases between them. Germline V lookup: CDR1 SEHNR, CDR2 FQNEAQ (reference sequence). The CDR3 is 12 amino acids. The CDR3 protein is CASTLTVGELFF. CDR3 DNA sequence: TGTGCCAGCACCCTGACAGTTGGGGAGCTGTTTTTT.

V is TRBV27 and J is TRBJ2-1; 10 bases align to TRBD2. J lost 8 bases, V lost 8 bases, and 9 bases had no gene match. In germline, CDR1 is MNHEY, CDR2 SMNVEV (reference sequence). The CDR3 is made up of 14 amino acids. CDR3 coding DNA: TGTGCCAGCGGATTACTAGCGGGGTGGGATGAGCAGTTCTTC. It encodes CASGLLAGWDEQFF.

This clone was detected only once. Other DNA sequences in the sample encode the same CDR3. The chain has TRBV4-3 and TRBJ1-5; tentatively, D is TRBD1 (5 bases). The length of the CDR3 is 14 residues. V was shortened by 0 bases and J by 5 bases, with 8 bases between the two germline ends. From germline, CDR1 is LGHNA and CDR2 YSLEER. CDR3 amino acids: CASSQDLGDQPQHF. The CDR3 DNA sequence: TGCGCCAGCAGCCAAGATCTAGGGGATCAGCCCCAGCATTTT.

The genes are TRBV11-3 and TRBJ2-3, with 10 bases that match TRBD1. Germline CDR1 SGHNT, CDR2 YENEEA. CDR3 length equals 16 residues. The V and J ends lost 1 base and 6 bases, in that order; junction bases with no gene match: 7. Here the CDR3 DNA reads TGTGCCAGCAGCTTAGGTTCCGGGACAGGGGCCGATACGCAGTATTTT. This sequence encodes CASSLGSGTGADTQYF.

The DNA of the CDR3 is TGTGCCAGCAGTGTTGGGCTAGCGGGAGTGTACGAGCAGTACTTC. Translated: CASSVGLAGVYEQYF. J is TRBJ2-7 and V is TRBV2, with TRBD2 matching over 10 bases. The germline CDR1 and CDR2 sequences are SNHLY and FYNNEI. CDR3 length equals 15 residues. The V segment lost 4 bases and the J segment 4 bases; nucleotides outside the gene matches: 7.

The V gene is TRBV19, the J gene TRBJ2-7, with TRBD2 matching 11 bases. Looked up from germline, CDR1 is LNHDA and CDR2 is SQIVND (reference sequence). Germline trimming cut 2 bases from V and 9 bases from J; bases unmatched to any gene: 0. The CDR3 covers 12 residues. This CDR3 is CASSITSGRQYF. The CDR3 nucleotides read TGTGCCAGTAGTATAACTAGCGGGAGGCAGTACTTC.

This clone was found a few times. The chain employs TRBV5-4 and TRBJ1-1, with D possibly TRBD1 on 5 matching bases. The CDR3 extends over 15 amino acids. Trimming took 0 bases from V and 5 from J, leaving 14 bases between them. Germline-derived CDR1 and CDR2 are SGHNT and YYREEE (reference sequence). In nucleotides, the CDR3 is TGTGCCAGCAGCTTGGCCAGGGCCCGGGGTACTGAAGCTTTCTTT. Its translation: CASSLARARGTEAFF.

This chain joins TRBV3-1 (or the pseudogene TRBV3-2) and TRBJ1-5; possible D gene TRBD1, 6 bases. Trimming took 4 bases from V and 4 from J, leaving 8 bases between them. Looked up from germline, CDR1 is LGHDT and CDR2 is YNNKEL (reference sequence). CDR3 size: 13 residues. This CDR3 is CASSRDTNQPQHF. The DNA of the CDR3 is TGTGCCAGCAGCCGGGACACAAATCAGCCCCAGCATTTT.